This T cell receptor beta chain was captured by sequencing in a study of cytomegalovirus exposure and HLA in healthy donors. Study findings and constraints: The presence/absence work took it that sequencing depth was about the same across donors.

The PCR contained 60 Vbeta and 13 Jbeta primers. Generated by immunoSEQ multiplex PCR, the TCRdb table keeps only in-frame clones and is missing some. The sample holds around 190,000 clones, about 88% seen once. Deletions cut 4 bases from V and 3 bases from J, with 11 bases between. The CDR3 extends over 13 amino acids. CDR1 and CDR2 (germline): SGHKS, YYEKEE (reference sequence). As for this clone: Antigen: not known.

The chain is built from TRBV5-5 and TRBJ2-7, with TRBD1 as a possible D gene (6 bases). This clonotype was sampled from a woman aged 18-30 years in good health and CMV-seronegative. The sample was PBMCs. The CDR3 DNA sequence: TGTGCCAGCAGCGGGACAAGGGGCTACGAGCAGTACTTC. Translated, it gives CASSGTRGYEQYF.